This T cell receptor beta chain was retrieved from a study of human T cells and chemical hapten exposure. TCRdb analysed the RACE reads with MiXCR anew, one entry per CDR3 protein. Among 60,000 to 80,000 distinct CDR3 sequences, 30% to 35% were seen once, and the ten largest hold over 7.5%. Per germline, CDR1 MDHEN and CDR2 SYDVKM. This CDR3 comprises 15 residues. V gave up 6 bases and J gave up 7 bases, with 22 bases separating them. Time point: patch test 1, 2 weeks after DPC sensitization. Treatment reported: therapeutic diphenylcyclopropenone sensitization with weekly scalp DPC. A few counts support this clonotype.

The sequence came from a man aged 40-49 years with alopecia areata. Some clones in this sample may be carry-over from other donors' samples. Here the sequenced sample was whole blood, taken in connection with sensitization to the hapten diphenylcyclopropenone (DPC). This chain links TRBV28 with TRBJ2-7; TRBD1 is a possible D gene (7 bases). In DNA, the CDR3 is TGTGCCAGCAGCACGCCCGACAGGGAGGAAGATGAGCAGTACTTC. It codes for CASSTPDREEDEQYF.